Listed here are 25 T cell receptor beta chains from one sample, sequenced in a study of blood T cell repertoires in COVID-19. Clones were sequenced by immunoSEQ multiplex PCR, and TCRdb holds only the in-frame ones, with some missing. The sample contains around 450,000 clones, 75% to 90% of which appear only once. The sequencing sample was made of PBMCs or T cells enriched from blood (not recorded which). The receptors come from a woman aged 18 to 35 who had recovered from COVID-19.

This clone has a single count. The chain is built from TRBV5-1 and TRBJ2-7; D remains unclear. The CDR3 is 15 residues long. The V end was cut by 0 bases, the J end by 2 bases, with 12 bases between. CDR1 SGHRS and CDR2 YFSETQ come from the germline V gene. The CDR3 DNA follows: TGCGCCAGCAGCTTGGTGCAGTTTGGGCCCTACGAGCAGTACTTC. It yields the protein CASSLVQFGPYEQYF.

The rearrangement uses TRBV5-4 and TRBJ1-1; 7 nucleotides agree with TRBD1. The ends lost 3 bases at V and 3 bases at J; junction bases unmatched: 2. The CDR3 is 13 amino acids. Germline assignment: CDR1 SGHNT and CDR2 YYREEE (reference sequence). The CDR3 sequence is CASSSGTDTEAFF. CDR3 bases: TGTGCCAGCAGCTCGGGGACAGACACTGAAGCTTTCTTT.

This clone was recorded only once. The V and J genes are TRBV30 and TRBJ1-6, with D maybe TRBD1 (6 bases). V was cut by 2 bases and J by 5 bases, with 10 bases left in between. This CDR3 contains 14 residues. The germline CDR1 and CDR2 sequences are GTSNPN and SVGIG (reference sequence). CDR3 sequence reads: CAWSRQEDNSPLHF. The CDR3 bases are TGTGCCTGGAGTAGACAGGAAGATAATTCACCCCTCCACTTT.

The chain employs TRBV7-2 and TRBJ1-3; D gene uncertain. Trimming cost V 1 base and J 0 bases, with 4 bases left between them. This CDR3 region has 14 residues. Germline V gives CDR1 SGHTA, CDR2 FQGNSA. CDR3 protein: CASSLEPSGNTIYF. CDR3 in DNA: TGTGCCAGCAGCTTAGAGCCCTCTGGAAACACCATATATTTT.

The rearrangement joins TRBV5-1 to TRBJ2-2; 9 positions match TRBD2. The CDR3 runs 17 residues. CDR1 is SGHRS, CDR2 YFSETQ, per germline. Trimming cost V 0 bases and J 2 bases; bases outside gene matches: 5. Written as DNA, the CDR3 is TGCGCCAGCAGCTTGGGCGTAGCGGGGGTCAACACCGGGGAGCTGTTTTTT. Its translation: CASSLGVAGVNTGELFF. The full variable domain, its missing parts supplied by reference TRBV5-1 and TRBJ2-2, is KAGVTQTPRYLIKTRGQQVTLSCSPISGHRSVSWYQQTPGQGLQFLFEYFSETQRNKGNFPGRFSGRQFSNSRSEMNVSTLELGDSALYLCASSLGVAGVNTGELFFGEGSRLTVL.

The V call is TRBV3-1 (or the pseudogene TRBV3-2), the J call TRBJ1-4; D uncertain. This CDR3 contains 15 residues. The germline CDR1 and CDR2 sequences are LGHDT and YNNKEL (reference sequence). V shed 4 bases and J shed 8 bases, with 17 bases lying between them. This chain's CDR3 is CASSPNFDTGEKLFF. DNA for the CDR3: TGTGCCAGCAGCCCAAACTTTGACACGGGAGAAAAACTGTTTTTT.

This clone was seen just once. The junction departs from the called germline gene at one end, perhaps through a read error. The CDR3 sequence is CASTLGPFGYTF. DNA of the CDR3: TGTGCCAGCACCTTAGGTCCCTTTGGCTACACCTTC. This chain joins TRBV7-9 and TRBJ1-2; D is ambiguous. The length of the CDR3 is 12 residues. Germline V CDR1 and CDR2: SEHNR, FQNEAQ (reference sequence).

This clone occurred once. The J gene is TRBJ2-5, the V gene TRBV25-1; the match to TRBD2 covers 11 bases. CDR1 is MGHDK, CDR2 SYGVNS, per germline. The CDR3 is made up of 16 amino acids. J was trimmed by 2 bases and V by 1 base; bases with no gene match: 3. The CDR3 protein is CASSESSGGPQETQYF. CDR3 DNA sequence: TGTGCCAGCAGTGAATCTAGCGGGGGGCCTCAAGAGACCCAGTACTTC.

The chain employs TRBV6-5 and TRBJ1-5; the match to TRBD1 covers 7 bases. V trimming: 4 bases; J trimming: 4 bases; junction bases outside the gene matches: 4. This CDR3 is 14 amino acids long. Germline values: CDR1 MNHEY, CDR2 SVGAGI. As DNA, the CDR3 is TGTGCCAGCAGTTCTCAGGGGGTAAATCAGCCCCAGCATTTT. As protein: CASSSQGVNQPQHF.

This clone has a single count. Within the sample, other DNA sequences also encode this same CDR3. The CDR3 DNA reads as TGTGCCAGCACGGGTGGGAACACTGAAGCTTTCTTT. Translation gives CASTGGNTEAFF. The chain is built from TRBV28 and TRBJ1-1; no firm D call. The CDR3 totals 12 residues. The germline V gene has CDR1 MDHEN and CDR2 SYDVKM. V was cut by 7 bases and J by 1 base, with 7 bases left in between.

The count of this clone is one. CDR3 nucleotide sequence: TGTGCCTGGAGTGTGATCAGGAGTCTCGGGGTTGCAACTAATGAAAAACTGTTTTTT. This encodes CAWSVIRSLGVATNEKLFF. V and J are TRBV30 and TRBJ1-4; no definite D call. V lost 0 bases and J lost 0, with 20 bases in between. The CDR3 consists of 19 residues. The germline CDR1 and CDR2 sequences are GTSNPN and SVGIG (reference sequence).

The CDR3 coding sequence is TGTGCCAGCAGCCAAGGTGGGAGGGCTACAGATACGCAGTATTTT. Its protein product is CASSQGGRATDTQYF. This sequence joins TRBV3-1 (or the pseudogene TRBV3-2) and TRBJ2-3; 7 nucleotides agree with TRBD2. CDR3 length: 15 amino acids. The V segment lost 1 base and the J segment 3 bases; nucleotides outside the gene matches: 4. In germline, CDR1 is LGHDT, CDR2 YNNKEL (reference sequence).

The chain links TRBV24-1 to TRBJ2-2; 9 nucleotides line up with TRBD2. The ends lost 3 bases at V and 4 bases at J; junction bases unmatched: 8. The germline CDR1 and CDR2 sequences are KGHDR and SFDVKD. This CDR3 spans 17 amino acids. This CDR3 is CATSDRGLAGVTGELFF. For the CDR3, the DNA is TGTGCCACCAGTGATCGGGGACTAGCAGGGGTCACCGGGGAGCTGTTTTTT.

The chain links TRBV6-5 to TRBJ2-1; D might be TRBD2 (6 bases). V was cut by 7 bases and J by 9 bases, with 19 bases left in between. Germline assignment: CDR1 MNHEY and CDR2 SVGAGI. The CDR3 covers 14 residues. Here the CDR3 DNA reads TGTGCCAGCACTAAAGGGACTGTCCAAAGTGAGCAGTTCTTC. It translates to CASTKGTVQSEQFF.

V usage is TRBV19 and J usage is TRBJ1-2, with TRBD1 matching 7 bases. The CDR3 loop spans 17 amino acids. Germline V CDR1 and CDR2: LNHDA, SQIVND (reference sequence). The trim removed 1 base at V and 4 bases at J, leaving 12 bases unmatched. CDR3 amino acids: CASSIGPVRGTAYGYTF. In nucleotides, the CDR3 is TGTGCCAGTAGTATAGGTCCCGTCAGGGGGACTGCCTATGGCTACACCTTC.

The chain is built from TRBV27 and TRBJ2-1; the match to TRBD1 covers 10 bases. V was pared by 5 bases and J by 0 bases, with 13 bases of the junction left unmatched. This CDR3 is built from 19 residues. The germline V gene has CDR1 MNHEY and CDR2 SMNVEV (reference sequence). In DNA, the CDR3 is TGTGCCAGCAGTCCCCGGGACAGGGGTCTGCTTAGCTCCTACAATGAGCAGTTCTTC. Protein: CASSPRDRGLLSSYNEQFF.

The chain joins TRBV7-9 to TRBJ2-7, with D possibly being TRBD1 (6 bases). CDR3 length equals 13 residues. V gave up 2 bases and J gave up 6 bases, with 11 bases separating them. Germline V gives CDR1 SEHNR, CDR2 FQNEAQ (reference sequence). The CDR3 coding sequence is TGTGCCAGCAGCTTAAACAGGGAATCCGAGCAGTACTTC. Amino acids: CASSLNRESEQYF. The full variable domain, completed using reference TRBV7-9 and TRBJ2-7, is DTGVSQNPRHKITKRGQNVTFRCDPISEHNRLYWYRQTLGQGPEFLTYFQNEAQLEKSRLLSDRFSAERPKGSFSTLEIQRTEQGDSAMYLCASSLNRESEQYFGPGTRLTVT.

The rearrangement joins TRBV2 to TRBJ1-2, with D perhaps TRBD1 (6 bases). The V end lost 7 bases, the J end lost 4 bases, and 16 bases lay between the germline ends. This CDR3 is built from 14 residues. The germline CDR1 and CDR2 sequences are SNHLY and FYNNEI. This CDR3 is CASISTGGGYGYTF. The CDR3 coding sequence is TGTGCCAGCATTTCGACGGGGGGCGGCTATGGCTACACCTTC.

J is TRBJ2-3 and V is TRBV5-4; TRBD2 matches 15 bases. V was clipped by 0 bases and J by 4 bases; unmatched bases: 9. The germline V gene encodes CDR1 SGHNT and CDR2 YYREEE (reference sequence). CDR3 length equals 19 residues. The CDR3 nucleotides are TGTGCCAGCAGCTTGGATAGGGGACTAGCGGGGGGAATCGCAGATACGCAGTATTTT. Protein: CASSLDRGLAGGIADTQYF.

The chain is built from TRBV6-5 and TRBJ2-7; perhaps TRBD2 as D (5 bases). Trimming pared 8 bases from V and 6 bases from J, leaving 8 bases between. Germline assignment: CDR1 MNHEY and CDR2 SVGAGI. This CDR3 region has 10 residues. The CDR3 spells CASSEGEQYF. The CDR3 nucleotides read TGTGCCAGCTCCGAGGGCGAGCAGTACTTC.

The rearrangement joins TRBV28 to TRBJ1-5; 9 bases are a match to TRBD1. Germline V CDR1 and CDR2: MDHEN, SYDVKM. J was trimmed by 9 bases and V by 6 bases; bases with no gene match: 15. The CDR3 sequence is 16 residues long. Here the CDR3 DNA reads TGTGCCAGCAGCTCCCGACCGGGACAGGGTAACCGGCCCCAGCATTTT. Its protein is CASSSRPGQGNRPQHF.

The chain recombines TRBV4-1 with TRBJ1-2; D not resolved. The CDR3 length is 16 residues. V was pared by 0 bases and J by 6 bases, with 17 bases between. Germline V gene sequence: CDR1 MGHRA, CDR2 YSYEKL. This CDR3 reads CASSQDKAGRDHGYTF. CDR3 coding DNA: TGCGCCAGCAGCCAAGATAAGGCAGGCCGGGATCATGGCTACACCTTC.

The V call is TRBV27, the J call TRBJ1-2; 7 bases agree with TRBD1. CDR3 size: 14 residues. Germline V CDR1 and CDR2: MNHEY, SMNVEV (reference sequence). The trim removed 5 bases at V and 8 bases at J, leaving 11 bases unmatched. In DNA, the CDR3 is TGTGCCAGCAGTCCGGGACAGCTCCTAACGGGCTACACCTTC. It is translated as CASSPGQLLTGYTF.

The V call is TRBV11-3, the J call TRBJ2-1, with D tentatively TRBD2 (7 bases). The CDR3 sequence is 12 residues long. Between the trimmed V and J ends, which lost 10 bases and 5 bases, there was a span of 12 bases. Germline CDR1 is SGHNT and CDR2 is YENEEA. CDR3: CATAGANNEQFF. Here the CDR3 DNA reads TGTGCCACCGCGGGGGCTAACAATGAGCAGTTCTTC.

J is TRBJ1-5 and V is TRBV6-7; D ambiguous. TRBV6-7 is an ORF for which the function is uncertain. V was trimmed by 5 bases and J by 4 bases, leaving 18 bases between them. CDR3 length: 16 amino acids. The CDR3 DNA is TGTGCCAGCAGTCCTGGTAAGCGAGGGCGTAATCAGCCCCAGCATTTT. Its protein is CASSPGKRGRNQPQHF.